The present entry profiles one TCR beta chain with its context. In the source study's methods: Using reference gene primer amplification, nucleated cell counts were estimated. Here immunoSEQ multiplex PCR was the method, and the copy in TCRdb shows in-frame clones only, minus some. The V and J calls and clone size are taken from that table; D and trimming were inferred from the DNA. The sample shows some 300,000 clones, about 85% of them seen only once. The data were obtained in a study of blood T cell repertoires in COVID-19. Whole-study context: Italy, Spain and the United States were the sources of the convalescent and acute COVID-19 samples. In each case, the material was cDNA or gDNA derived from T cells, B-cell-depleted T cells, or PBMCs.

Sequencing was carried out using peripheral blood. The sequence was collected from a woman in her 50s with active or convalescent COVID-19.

CDR3 DNA sequence: TGTGCCATCAGTGGGGAGAGCGGGAGGGCCCTCCAAGAGACCCAGTACTTC. Protein: CAISGESGRALQETQYF. The V call is TRBV10-3, the J call TRBJ2-5, with TRBD2 matching over 10 bases. The germline V gene encodes CDR1 ENHRY and CDR2 SYGVKD. V lost 4 bases to trimming and J lost 1 base; unmatched junction nucleotides: 9. The CDR3 consists of 17 residues.